Listed here are 15 T cell receptor beta chains from one sample, sequenced in a study of post-analysis software for immune sequencing data. The study's findings and limits: About 5 TRBV segments (TRBV5-6, TRBV5-1 and TRBV20-1 among them) occurred more frequently in patients than in controls.

No antigen is known for these receptors. Unique molecular identifiers were carried by the TCR beta cDNA libraries. TCRdb recomputed calls from the PCR reads with MiXCR, one row per CDR3 protein. The repertoire has hundreds of thousands of distinct CDR3 sequences, roughly half of them found once; the top ten carry around 4.5%. The specimen sequenced was blood. These receptors all come from a girl aged 5-17 years with multiple sclerosis.

The J gene is TRBJ2-5, the V gene TRBV19, with 13 bases identical to TRBD2. The J call is uncertain, as TRBJ2-7 better fits the DNA end. The CDR3 covers 16 residues. Germline V gene data show CDR1 as LNHDA and CDR2 as SQIVND (reference sequence). The CDR3 DNA sequence: TGTGCCAGTAGCGTCGGACTAGCGGGAGTTCGGCACGAGCAGTACTTC. This encodes CASSVGLAGVRHEQYF.

The chain is built from TRBV20-1 and TRBJ2-5, with D possibly TRBD1 on 5 matching bases. V dropped 0 bases and J dropped 0 bases, with 8 bases sitting between them. CDR3 length: 14 amino acids. Per the germline V gene, CDR1 is DFQATT and CDR2 is SNEGSKA (reference sequence). The CDR3 here is CSARDRVNQETQYF. CDR3 nucleotides: TGCAGTGCTAGAGACAGGGTAAACCAAGAGACCCAGTACTTC.

The chain joins TRBV20-1 to TRBJ1-2; no firm D call. The CDR3 is 12 residues long. V gave up 6 bases and J gave up 4 bases, with 12 bases separating them. The germline CDR1 and CDR2 sequences are DFQATT and SNEGSKA (reference sequence). The CDR3 sequence: CSAPTFGYGYTF. The CDR3 DNA sequence: TGCAGTGCGCCGACATTTGGCTATGGCTACACCTTC.

This clonotype was found a few times. This chain uses TRBV28 with TRBJ2-7; TRBD1 agrees at 7 bases. CDR3 length: 14 residues. After removal of 5 bases from V and 2 bases from J, the junction contained 6 bases not matched to a gene. CDR1 and CDR2 (germline): MDHEN, SYDVKM. The CDR3 here is CASSLTGAAYEQYF. The CDR3 region has the DNA TGTGCCAGCAGTCTCACAGGGGCGGCCTACGAGCAGTACTTC.

A few counts support this clonotype. The V call is TRBV6-6, the J call TRBJ2-7; tentative D call: TRBD1 (6 bases). V shed 0 bases and J shed 2 bases, with 8 bases lying between them. The CDR3 loop spans 14 amino acids. In germline, CDR1 is MNHNY, CDR2 SVGAGI (reference sequence). DNA of the CDR3: TGTGCCAGCAGTTACTCGGACAGTGCCTACGAGCAGTACTTC. It codes for CASSYSDSAYEQYF.

This clonotype was observed a handful of times. The rearrangement uses TRBV20-1 and TRBJ2-7; 8 bases match TRBD2. The V gene's germline CDR1 is DFQATT and CDR2 SNEGSKA (reference sequence). The CDR3 consists of 16 residues. With V trimmed by 3 bases and J by 3 bases, 13 bases remained unmatched. The CDR3 DNA sequence: TGCAGTGCTAGGGTGGAAGGTAGCGGGACTTACTACGAGCAGTACTTC. Residues: CSARVEGSGTYYEQYF.

This clonotype occurred a few times. The chain links TRBV6-6 to TRBJ2-7; D may be TRBD1 or TRBD2 (5 bases each). This CDR3 region has 13 residues. V lost 5 bases to trimming and J lost 3 bases, with 11 bases between them. Per germline, CDR1 MNHNY and CDR2 SVGAGI (reference sequence). This CDR3 reads CASSGTPHYEQYF. As DNA, the CDR3 is TGTGCCAGCAGTGGGACCCCACACTACGAGCAGTACTTC.

The chain employs TRBV6-2 or TRBV6-3 and TRBJ1-1; weak D call: TRBD1 (5 bases). Germline V gene lookup returns CDR1 MNHEY and CDR2 SVGEGT. CDR3 size: 11 residues. Deletions cut 7 bases from V and 7 bases from J, with 10 bases between. The CDR3 here is CASIQGREAFF. The CDR3 DNA reads as TGTGCCAGCATTCAGGGACGTGAAGCTTTCTTT.

This chain joins TRBV9 and TRBJ1-1; a weak D match, TRBD1 (5 bases). Per germline, CDR1 SGDLS and CDR2 YYNGEE. The germline V and J ends were trimmed by 1 base and 0 bases, with 19 bases remaining between them. The CDR3 contains 18 residues. The CDR3 is CASSVHGGWDGMNTEAFF. CDR3 DNA: TGTGCCAGCAGCGTACATGGGGGATGGGACGGCATGAACACTGAAGCTTTCTTT.

The rearrangement links TRBV5-5 to TRBJ2-7; D not resolved. The germline V and J ends were trimmed by 2 bases and 3 bases, with 12 bases remaining between them. The CDR3 is 14 residues long. Germline-derived CDR1 and CDR2 are SGHKS and YYEKEE (reference sequence). The CDR3 sequence: CASSLGTEYYEQYF. The CDR3 region has the DNA TGTGCCAGCAGCTTAGGAACGGAGTACTACGAGCAGTACTTC.

The chain combines TRBV5-1 with TRBJ2-3; TRBD2 matches 10 bases. The V and J ends lost 2 bases and 6 bases, in that order; junction bases with no gene match: 12. From germline, CDR1 is SGHRS and CDR2 YFSETQ. The CDR3 is 17 residues long. In DNA, the CDR3 is TGCGCCAGCAGCTTCTCAAGACTAGCGGGTTCGCCGGATACGCAGTATTTT. Its translation is CASSFSRLAGSPDTQYF.

This clonotype was seen more than once but under ten times. The gene calls are TRBV20-1 and TRBJ1-4; D perhaps matches TRBD1 (5 bases). The CDR3 extends over 14 amino acids. The germline CDR1 and CDR2 sequences are DFQATT and SNEGSKA (reference sequence). V was trimmed by 3 bases and J by 1 base, leaving 9 bases between them. Here the CDR3 DNA reads TGCAGTGCTAGGTGGGGGGGAACTAATGAAAAACTGTTTTTT. Translating it yields CSARWGGTNEKLFF.

The V and J genes are TRBV24-1 and TRBJ2-3, with D possibly TRBD2 on 6 matching bases. Trimming took 4 bases from V and 4 from J, leaving 11 bases between them. The CDR3 spans 14 residues. Germline CDR1 KGHDR, CDR2 SFDVKD. This CDR3 reads CATSEAGSPDTQYF. The CDR3 nucleotides are TGTGCCACCAGTGAGGCGGGATCACCAGATACGCAGTATTTT.

The chain is built from TRBV10-2 and TRBJ2-5; 8 bases line up with TRBD1. The CDR3 sequence is 13 residues long. After removal of 6 bases from V and 13 bases from J, the junction contained 13 bases not matched to a gene. Germline CDR1 is WSHSY and CDR2 is SAAADI. The chain's CDR3 is CASSSPKDRAAYF. In DNA, the CDR3 is TGCGCCAGCAGCTCACCTAAGGACAGGGCGGCGTACTTC.

With respect to this clonotype: Mismatch with germline at one junction end may stem from a read error. This rearrangement joins TRBV3-1 to TRBJ2-5; perhaps D is TRBD1 or TRBD2 (5 bases each). The germline V gene encodes CDR1 LGHDT and CDR2 YNNKEL (reference sequence). This CDR3 contains 15 residues. The CDR3 nucleotides are TGTACCAGCAGCCAGTGGGACCGCGACCAAGAGACCCAGTACTTC. It specifies CTSSQWDRDQETQYF.